Each of the 28 T cell receptor beta chains below was sequenced from the same sample in a study of blood T cell repertoires in COVID-19. Clones were sequenced by immunoSEQ multiplex PCR, and TCRdb holds only the in-frame ones, with some missing. Of roughly 160,000 clones listed, more than 80% are singletons. The sample consisted of PBMCs or T cells enriched from blood (not recorded which). Receptor source: a man in his forties or fifties who had recovered from COVID-19.

This chain links TRBV6-2 or TRBV6-3 with TRBJ2-5; D is uncertain. CDR1 is MNHEY and CDR2 is SVGEGT in the germline V gene. V lost 4 bases to trimming and J lost 4 bases, with 13 bases between them. The CDR3 spans 14 residues. The CDR3 reads CASSSRVGIETQYF. DNA for the CDR3: TGTGCCAGCAGTTCCCGGGTCGGAATAGAGACCCAGTACTTC.

The chain has TRBV27 and TRBJ1-6, with D perhaps matching TRBD1 (5 bases). The CDR3 length is 13 residues. Between the trimmed V and J ends, which lost 5 bases and 9 bases, there was a span of 11 bases. Germline V CDR1 and CDR2: MNHEY, SMNVEV (reference sequence). CDR3 protein: CASSVREASPLHF. The CDR3, as DNA: TGTGCCAGCAGTGTCAGGGAGGCTTCACCCCTCCACTTT.

The gene calls are TRBV7-2 and TRBJ2-1; 7 bases agree with TRBD2. With V trimmed by 0 bases and J by 0 bases, 11 bases remained unmatched. CDR1 and CDR2 from the germline V gene are SGHTA and FQGNSA. This CDR3 has 19 amino acids. DNA of the CDR3: TGTGCCAGCAGCTTAGCGGGGAATAGCGGGTCGAGCTCCTACAATGAGCAGTTCTTC. Residues: CASSLAGNSGSSSYNEQFF.

The chain combines TRBV2 with TRBJ2-7; 9 nucleotides agree with TRBD1. This CDR3 has 15 amino acids. The ends lost 6 bases at V and 2 bases at J; junction bases unmatched: 8. Germline-derived CDR1 and CDR2 are SNHLY and FYNNEI. CDR3 residues: CASRLPGQGTYEQYF. The CDR3 DNA is TGTGCCAGCAGATTACCGGGACAGGGAACCTACGAGCAGTACTTC. The full variable domain, completed using reference TRBV2 and TRBJ2-7, is EPEVTQTPSHQVTQMGQEVILRCVPISNHLYFYWYRQILGQKVEFLVSFYNNEISEKSEIFDDQFSVERPDGSNFTLKIRSTKLEDSAMYFCASRLPGQGTYEQYFGPGTRLTVT.

This chain connects TRBV7-8 to TRBJ1-6; 10 nucleotides match TRBD1. The trim removed 1 base at V and 7 bases at J, leaving 1 base unmatched. The CDR3 sequence is 15 residues long. CDR1 is SGHVS and CDR2 is FQNEAQ in the germline V gene. The CDR3 is CASSLVGQGNSPLHF. In nucleotides, the CDR3 is TGTGCCAGCAGCTTAGTGGGACAGGGGAATTCACCCCTCCACTTT.

The chain is built from TRBV27 and TRBJ1-5, with 7 bases fitting TRBD1. This CDR3 comprises 14 residues. The ends lost 6 bases at V and 6 bases at J; junction bases unmatched: 8. From germline, CDR1 is MNHEY and CDR2 SMNVEV (reference sequence). CDR3 sequence (DNA): TGTGCCAGCAGCCCGACAGGGCGGCGTCAGCCCCAGCATTTT. This encodes CASSPTGRRQPQHF.

This chain's CDR3 is CASSPTSGGAWKNIQYF. The CDR3 DNA sequence: TGTGCCAGCAGCCCGACTAGCGGGGGGGCTTGGAAAAACATTCAGTACTTC. V gene TRBV7-2 combines with J gene TRBJ2-4; 14 bases are shared with TRBD2. V was clipped by 5 bases and J by 4 bases; unmatched bases: 7. Germline CDR1 SGHTA, CDR2 FQGNSA. This CDR3 is built from 17 residues.

This clone has only a few counts. The V call is TRBV3-1 (or the pseudogene TRBV3-2), the J call TRBJ2-2, with 10 nucleotides matching TRBD2. Looked up from germline, CDR1 is LGHDT and CDR2 is YNNKEL (reference sequence). The ends lost 4 bases at V and 5 bases at J; junction bases unmatched: 7. This CDR3 is 16 amino acids long. DNA for the CDR3: TGTGCCAGCAGCCGTGCTAGCGGGGGTTGGACCGGGGAGCTGTTTTTT. It is translated as CASSRASGGWTGELFF.

The chain combines TRBV13 with TRBJ2-5; 8 nucleotides line up with TRBD1. The CDR3 covers 15 residues. V gave up 4 bases and J gave up 4 bases; unmatched junction bases: 8. CDR1 is PRHDT and CDR2 is FYEKMQ in the germline V gene (reference sequence). CDR3 amino acids: CASSSWTGLRETQYF. In DNA form, the CDR3 reads TGTGCCAGCAGCTCCTGGACAGGGCTACGAGAGACCCAGTACTTC. Using reference TRBV13 and TRBJ2-5 for the parts outside the CDR3, the full variable domain is AAGVIQSPRHLIKEKRETATLKCYPIPRHDTVYWYQQGPGQDPQFLISFYEKMQSDKGSIPDRFSAQQFSDYHSELNMSSLELGDSALYFCASSSWTGLRETQYFGPGTRLLVL.

The chain recombines TRBV5-1 with TRBJ1-5, with a possible D match to TRBD1 (5 bases). V dropped 4 bases and J dropped 5 bases, with 16 bases sitting between them. CDR3 length equals 15 residues. Germline assignment: CDR1 SGHRS and CDR2 YFSETQ. In nucleotides, the CDR3 is TGCGCCAGCAGCCCCGGCCCGGGAGGGGATCAGCCCCAGCATTTT. This translates into CASSPGPGGDQPQHF.

This chain links TRBV9 with TRBJ1-6; D perhaps matches TRBD1 (6 bases). The germline V gene has CDR1 SGDLS and CDR2 YYNGEE. The length of the CDR3 is 16 residues. V lost 4 bases and J 0 bases, leaving 11 bases between the germline ends. CDR3 nucleotide sequence: TGTGCCAGCAGCCAAGGGGGTAGCTCCTATAATTCACCCCTCCACTTT. Its protein product is CASSQGGSSYNSPLHF.

The V and J genes are TRBV4-3 and TRBJ1-4; 12 bases agree with TRBD1. Germline lookup yields CDR1 LGHNA and CDR2 YSLEER. V shed 6 bases, J shed 8 bases, and the junction held 16 bases outside the gene matches. There are 18 residues in the CDR3. CDR3 DNA sequence: TGCGCCAGCAGGTCCGGGACAGGGGGCTATGATTGGCAGGAAAAACTGTTTTTT. It translates to CASRSGTGGYDWQEKLFF.

V gene TRBV5-4 combines with J gene TRBJ2-1; perhaps TRBD1 as D (5 bases). Germline CDR1 reads SGHNT; CDR2 reads YYREEE (reference sequence). This CDR3 is 14 amino acids long. Trimming removed 4 bases at V and 10 bases at J, with 18 bases between. The CDR3: CASSHPEGAREQFF. The CDR3, as DNA: TGTGCCAGCAGCCACCCCGAAGGGGCCCGGGAGCAGTTCTTC.

This chain connects TRBV7-9 to TRBJ2-7, with D tentatively TRBD2 (5 bases). Trimming pared 5 bases from V and 11 bases from J, leaving 19 bases between. Germline loops: CDR1 SEHNR, CDR2 FQNEAQ (reference sequence). The CDR3 is 13 residues long. The CDR3 loop is CASSRGLENKKYF. The DNA of the CDR3 is TGTGCCAGCAGCCGAGGACTGGAAAACAAGAAGTACTTC.

The chain links TRBV5-4 to TRBJ1-3, with TRBD1 matching over 9 bases. The V gene end was trimmed by 4 bases and the J gene end by 4 bases; junction bases not matched to a gene: 3. The CDR3 totals 14 residues. In germline, CDR1 is SGHNT, CDR2 YYREEE (reference sequence). This chain's CDR3 is CASSPGQGGNTIYF. The CDR3 region has the DNA TGTGCCAGCAGCCCGGGACAGGGCGGAAACACCATATATTTT.

J is TRBJ1-2 and V is TRBV23-1; D might be TRBD1 (5 bases). TRBV23-1 is noted as an ORF with a role that remains uncertain. This CDR3 contains 14 residues. V was pared by 7 bases and J by 6 bases, with 18 bases between. The CDR3 nucleotides are TGCGCCAGCAAAATATGCCCGACGGGGGATGGCTACACCTTC. This gives the protein CASKICPTGDGYTF.

The rearrangement joins TRBV7-6 to TRBJ1-6; 10 bases match TRBD1. V shed 4 bases and J 7 bases; nucleotides not matched to a gene: 4. Germline values: CDR1 SGHVS, CDR2 FNYEAQ. There are 15 residues in the CDR3. The CDR3 sequence is CASSSGTGVNSPLHF. In DNA form, the CDR3 reads TGTGCCAGCAGCTCCGGGACAGGGGTGAATTCACCCCTCCACTTT.

This clone came up a few times. CDR3 nucleotides: TGTGCCAGCACCCCTAGCTCCTACGAGCAGTACTTC. Amino acid sequence: CASTPSSYEQYF. The chain couples TRBV5-5 to TRBJ2-7; D is unclear. The germline V and J ends were trimmed by 6 bases and 0 bases, with 7 bases remaining between them. The CDR3 covers 12 residues. Germline V gene data show CDR1 as SGHKS and CDR2 as YYEKEE (reference sequence).

The chain has TRBV18 and TRBJ1-2; tentative D call: TRBD1 (5 bases). The germline CDR1 and CDR2 sequences are KGHSH and LQKENI. V was trimmed by 3 bases and J by 0 bases, leaving 11 bases between them. There are 15 residues in the CDR3. DNA for the CDR3: TGTGCCAGCTCACCTTCGCCAGGGCCTAACTATGGCTACACCTTC. This codes for CASSPSPGPNYGYTF.

The chain is built from TRBV28 and TRBJ1-2; 9 nucleotides line up with TRBD1. The CDR3 runs 16 residues. Germline assignment: CDR1 MDHEN and CDR2 SYDVKM. J gave up 4 bases and V 4 bases, and 10 bases lay outside the gene matches. CDR3 protein: CASSSVNPGQGYGYTF. The CDR3 DNA follows: TGTGCCAGCAGTTCTGTAAACCCGGGACAGGGCTATGGCTACACCTTC.

The genes are TRBV6-5 and TRBJ1-4; D unresolved. Deletions cut 6 bases from V and 0 bases from J, with 11 bases between. CDR1 and CDR2 (germline): MNHEY, SVGAGI. The CDR3 length is 15 residues. In nucleotides, the CDR3 is TGTGCCAGCAGGAGCGTCGCGGCAACTAATGAAAAACTGTTTTTT. Its translation is CASRSVAATNEKLFF.

The chain links TRBV14 to TRBJ2-6; weak D call: TRBD1 (5 bases). The V gene's germline CDR1 is SGHDN and CDR2 FVKESK. With 6 bases removed from V and 3 bases from J, the gap between germline ends came to 12 bases. This CDR3 spans 15 amino acids. The CDR3 spells CASRSQGFGANVLTF. In DNA, the CDR3 is TGTGCCAGCAGGTCTCAGGGTTTTGGGGCCAACGTCCTGACTTTC.

In this sample, this clone turned up a few times. CDR3 sequence: CASSAETANSPLHF. As DNA, the CDR3 is TGTGCCAGCAGCGCCGAGACAGCCAATTCACCCCTCCACTTT. The rearrangement links TRBV5-4 to TRBJ1-6; possible D gene TRBD1, 5 bases. V gave up 4 bases and J gave up 7 bases, with 12 bases separating them. CDR1 is SGHNT, CDR2 YYREEE, per germline (reference sequence). CDR3 size: 14 residues.

The rearrangement uses TRBV18 and TRBJ1-4; TRBD1 might be the D (5 bases). Germline V gene lookup returns CDR1 KGHSH and CDR2 LQKENI. The V and J ends lost 6 bases and 5 bases respectively, with 10 bases between them. This CDR3 contains 13 residues. The CDR3 loop reads CASSVQANEKLFF. CDR3 nucleotide sequence: TGTGCCAGCTCCGTACAGGCAAATGAAAAACTGTTTTTT.

CDR3 in DNA: TGCAGTGCTAGTGGGCTAGCGGGGACTGTAGAGCAGTTCTTC. It encodes CSASGLAGTVEQFF. This chain links TRBV20-1 with TRBJ2-1; 9 bases match TRBD2. The germline V gene has CDR1 DFQATT and CDR2 SNEGSKA (reference sequence). CDR3 length equals 14 residues. V shed 3 bases, J shed 10 bases, and the junction held 10 bases outside the gene matches.

V and J are TRBV2 and TRBJ1-1, with D tentatively TRBD1 (5 bases). The CDR3 extends over 13 amino acids. Per the germline V gene, CDR1 is SNHLY and CDR2 is FYNNEI. V was clipped by 6 bases and J by 7 bases, with 15 bases between them. The CDR3 DNA reads as TGTGCCAGCAGGGGGCGATCGCCCCTTGAAGCTTTCTTT. As protein: CASRGRSPLEAFF.

The chain links TRBV7-2 to TRBJ2-7, with 9 nucleotides matching TRBD1. Looked up from germline, CDR1 is SGHTA and CDR2 is FQGNSA. Germline trimming cut 5 bases from V and 2 bases from J; bases unmatched to any gene: 4. This CDR3 spans 14 amino acids. CDR3 region: CASSQDRGAYEQYF. The CDR3 nucleotides read TGTGCCAGCAGCCAGGACAGGGGTGCCTACGAGCAGTACTTC.

This rearrangement joins TRBV5-1 to TRBJ1-4; D call uncertain. The V end was cut by 2 bases, the J end by 3 bases, with 11 bases between. The CDR3 contains 15 residues. Per germline, CDR1 SGHRS and CDR2 YFSETQ. The CDR3 DNA follows: TGCGCCAGCAGCTTCGGTGGGCAGTCTAATGAAAAACTGTTTTTT. The encoded protein is CASSFGGQSNEKLFF.